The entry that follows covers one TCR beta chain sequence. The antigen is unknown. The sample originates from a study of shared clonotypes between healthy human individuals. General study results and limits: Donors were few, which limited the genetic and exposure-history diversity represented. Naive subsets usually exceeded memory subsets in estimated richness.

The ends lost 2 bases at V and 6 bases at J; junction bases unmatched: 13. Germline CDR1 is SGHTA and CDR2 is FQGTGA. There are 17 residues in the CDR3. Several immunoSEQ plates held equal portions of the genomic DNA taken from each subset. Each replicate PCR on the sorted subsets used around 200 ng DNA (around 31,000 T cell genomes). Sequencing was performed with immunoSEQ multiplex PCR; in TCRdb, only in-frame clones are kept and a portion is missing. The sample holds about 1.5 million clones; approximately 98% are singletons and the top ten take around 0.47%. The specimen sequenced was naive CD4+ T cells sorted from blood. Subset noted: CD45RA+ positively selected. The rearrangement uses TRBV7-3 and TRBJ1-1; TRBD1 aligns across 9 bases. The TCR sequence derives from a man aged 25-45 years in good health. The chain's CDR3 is CASSLWTGASVVPEAFF. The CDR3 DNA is TGTGCCAGCAGCTTATGGACAGGGGCGAGCGTAGTGCCTGAAGCTTTCTTT.